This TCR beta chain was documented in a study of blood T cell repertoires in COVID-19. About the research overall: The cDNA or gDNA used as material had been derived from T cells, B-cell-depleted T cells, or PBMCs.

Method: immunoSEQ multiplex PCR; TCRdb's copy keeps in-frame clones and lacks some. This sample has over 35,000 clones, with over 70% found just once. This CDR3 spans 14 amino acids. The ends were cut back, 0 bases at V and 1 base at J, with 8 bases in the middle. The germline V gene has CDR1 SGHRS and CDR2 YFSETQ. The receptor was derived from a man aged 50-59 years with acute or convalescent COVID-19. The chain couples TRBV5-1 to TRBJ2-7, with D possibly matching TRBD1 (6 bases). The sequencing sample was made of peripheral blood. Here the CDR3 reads CASSLDQGSYEQYF. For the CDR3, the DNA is TGCGCCAGCAGCTTGGACCAGGGGTCCTACGAGCAGTACTTC.